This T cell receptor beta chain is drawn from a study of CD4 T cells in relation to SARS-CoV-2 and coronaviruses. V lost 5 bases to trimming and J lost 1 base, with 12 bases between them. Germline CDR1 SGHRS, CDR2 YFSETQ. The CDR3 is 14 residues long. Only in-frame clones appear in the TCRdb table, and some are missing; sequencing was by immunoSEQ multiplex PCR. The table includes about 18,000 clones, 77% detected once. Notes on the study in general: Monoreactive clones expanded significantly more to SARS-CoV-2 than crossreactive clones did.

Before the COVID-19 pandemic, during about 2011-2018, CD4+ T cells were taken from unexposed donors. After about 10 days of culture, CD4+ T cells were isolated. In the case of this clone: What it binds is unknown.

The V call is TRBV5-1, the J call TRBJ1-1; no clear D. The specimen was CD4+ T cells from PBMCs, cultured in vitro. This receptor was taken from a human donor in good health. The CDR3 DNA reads TGCGCCAGCAGGGAGGACTGGGGGAACACTGAAGCTTTCTTT. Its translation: CASREDWGNTEAFF.